This TCR beta chain derives from a study of T cells in Graves' hyperthyroidism and ophthalmopathy. Whole-study findings and limits: A model of 13 V-J features distinguished ophthalmopathy from stable hyperthyroidism.

RNA transcripts gave rise to amplified TCR beta CDR3 regions. Using the HTBI primer set, a first-round RT-PCR was run on the TCR CDR3. TCRdb reprocessed the multiplex PCR reads with MiXCR, giving one entry per CDR3 protein. The table lists 620,000 or so distinct CDR3 sequences, about 15% of them singletons, with around 12% in the top ten. Notes on this clonotype: Its antigen is not known. A much larger clone is a single base away; this may be a read error.

The CDR3 consists of 15 residues. Trimming took 6 bases from V and 5 from J, leaving 16 bases between them. Specimen: blood. This chain joins TRBV12-3 or TRBV12-4 and TRBJ1-4; tentatively, D is TRBD1 (6 bases). This receptor was obtained from a woman between 45 and 60 years old with Graves' ophthalmopathy. The CDR3, as DNA: TGTGCCAGCAGCCCCAGGGGCCGCGGGAATGAAAAACTGTTTTTT. It yields the protein CASSPRGRGNEKLFF.